This T cell receptor beta chain was sequenced in a study of type 1 regulatory T cells (dated by TCRdb to the early 2020s). With respect to the entire study: The study characterized an in vitro protocol that generated a Tr1-enriched, alloantigen-specific CD4 T cell product named T-allo10. T-allo10 was being evaluated clinically in patients with hematological malignancies who were receiving allogeneic hematopoietic stem cell transplantation.

From cysteine to phenylalanine, the CDR3 is 19 amino acids long. Kept here is only the CDR3 DNA, which spans 57 bases and is read in frame from base 1. V has 5 bases trimmed and J has 2 bases trimmed; junction bases matching no gene number 11. The germline V gene encodes CDR1 SGHVS and CDR2 FQNEAQ. These reads were obtained on an Illumina MiSeq. TCRdb reran the public reads through fastp at Q25 and MiXCR, keeping productive beta chains. Each CDR3 protein gets just one entry, which takes the most common genes and DNA from the rows behind it. For this sample there are approximately 97,000 distinct CDR3 sequences; roughly 31% appear just once. Around 2.3% of the sample is taken by the ten largest. Comment on this clonotype: The specificity of this receptor is unknown. Base qualities were left out, and no much larger clone turns up one base away.

The chain links TRBV7-8 with TRBJ2-1, and TRBD2 matches 14 of the central bases. Material: CD4+ T cells, either the whole sample or a sorted fraction (not recorded which). The sequence was collected from a human donor in good health. The encoded CDR3 is CASSTRVTSGRAPYNEQFF. The nucleotide sequence is given as TGTGCCAGCAGCACTCGTGTGACTAGCGGGAGGGCCCCCTACAATGAGCAGTTCTTC. Full variable domain (CDR3 extended with the reference TRBV7-8 and TRBJ2-1 proteins): GAGVSQSPRYKVAKRGQDVALRCDPISGHVSLFWYQQALGQGPEFLTYFQNEAQLDKSGLPSDRFFAERPEGSVSTLKIQRTQQEDSAVYLCASSTRVTSGRAPYNEQFFGPGTRLTVL.